This TCR beta chain appears in the sequencing data of a study of T cell repertoires in ileal Crohn's disease. The protocol was immunoSEQ multiplex PCR, while the TCRdb copy is restricted to in-frame clones and leaves out a portion. The data show thousands of clones, over 70% seen once. Germline loops: CDR1 SGHDT, CDR2 YYEEEE. V lost 4 bases and J 0 bases, leaving 11 bases between the germline ends. This CDR3 comprises 15 residues. Sequenced input: ileal tissue. This sequence was found in an adult with Crohn's disease. V usage is TRBV5-6 and J usage is TRBJ1-3, with D tentatively TRBD1 (6 bases). The CDR3 loop is CASSAGGLSGNTIYF. The CDR3 bases are TGTGCCAGCAGCGCGGGGGGCCTCTCTGGAAACACCATATATTTT.